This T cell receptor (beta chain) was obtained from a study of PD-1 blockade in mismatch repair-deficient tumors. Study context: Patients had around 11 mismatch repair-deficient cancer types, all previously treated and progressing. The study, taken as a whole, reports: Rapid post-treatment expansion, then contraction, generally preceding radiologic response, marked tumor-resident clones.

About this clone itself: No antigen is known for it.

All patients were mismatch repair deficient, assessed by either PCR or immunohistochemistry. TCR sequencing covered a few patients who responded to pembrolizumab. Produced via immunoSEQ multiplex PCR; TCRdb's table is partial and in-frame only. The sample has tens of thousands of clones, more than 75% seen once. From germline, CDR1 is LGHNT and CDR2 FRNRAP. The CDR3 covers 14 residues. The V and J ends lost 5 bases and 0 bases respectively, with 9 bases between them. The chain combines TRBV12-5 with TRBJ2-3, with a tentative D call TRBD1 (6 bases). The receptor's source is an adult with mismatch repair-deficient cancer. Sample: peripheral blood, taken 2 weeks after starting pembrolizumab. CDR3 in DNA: TGTGCTAGTGGTCAAACAGGGAGCACAGATACGCAGTATTTT. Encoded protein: CASGQTGSTDTQYF.